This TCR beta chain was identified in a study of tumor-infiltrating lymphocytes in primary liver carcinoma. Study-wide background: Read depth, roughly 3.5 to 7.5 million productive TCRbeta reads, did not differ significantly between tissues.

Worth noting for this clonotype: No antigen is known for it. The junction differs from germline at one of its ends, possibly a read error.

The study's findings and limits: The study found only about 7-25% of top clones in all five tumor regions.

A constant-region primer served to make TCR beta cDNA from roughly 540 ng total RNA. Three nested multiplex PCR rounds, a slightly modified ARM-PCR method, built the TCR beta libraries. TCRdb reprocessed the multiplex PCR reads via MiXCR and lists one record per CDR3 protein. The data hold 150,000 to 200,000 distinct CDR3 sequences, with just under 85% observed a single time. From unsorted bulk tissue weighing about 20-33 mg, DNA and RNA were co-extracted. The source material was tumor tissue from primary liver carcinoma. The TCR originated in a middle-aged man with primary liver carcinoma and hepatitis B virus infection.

The DNA for the CDR3 is TGTGCCTGCAGCTTAGTAAGGGTAACAGGGAGCAATCAGCTCCAGCAATTT. It is translated as CACSLVRVTGSNQLQQF. The V and J genes are TRBV11-2 and TRBJ1-5; D is possibly TRBD1 (6 bases). Per germline, CDR1 SGHAT and CDR2 FQNNGV. The CDR3 spans 17 residues.